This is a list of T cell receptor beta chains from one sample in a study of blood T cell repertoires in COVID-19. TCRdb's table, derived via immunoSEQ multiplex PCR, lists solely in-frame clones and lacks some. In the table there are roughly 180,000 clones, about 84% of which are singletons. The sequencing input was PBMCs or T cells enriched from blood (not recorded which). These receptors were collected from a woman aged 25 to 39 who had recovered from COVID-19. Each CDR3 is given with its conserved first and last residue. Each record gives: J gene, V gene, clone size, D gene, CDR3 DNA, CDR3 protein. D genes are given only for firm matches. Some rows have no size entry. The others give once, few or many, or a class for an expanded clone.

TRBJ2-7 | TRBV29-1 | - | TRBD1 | TGCAGCGCCGGGACAGGCCCCGTGGAGCAGTACTTC | CSAGTGPVEQYF
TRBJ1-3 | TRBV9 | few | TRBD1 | TGTGCCAGCAGCGTAGATAGAGGGGGCACAAACACCATATATTTT | CASSVDRGGTNTIYF
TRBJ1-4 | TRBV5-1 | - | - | TGCGCCAGTAGGCTCTCTCAAAATCGGGGAGCTAATGAAAAACTGTTTTTT | CASRLSQNRGANEKLFF
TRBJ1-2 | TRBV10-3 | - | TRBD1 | TGTGCCATCTTGGACAGGGCGTATGGCTACACCTTC | CAILDRAYGYTF
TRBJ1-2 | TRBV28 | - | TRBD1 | TGTGCCAGCAGTGGAGGGACAGGGCTTTATGGCTACACCTTC | CASSGGTGLYGYTF
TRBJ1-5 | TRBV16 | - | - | TGTGCCAGCAGCCTATCGGGGGGGGTCGTCAATCAGCCCCAGCATTTT | CASSLSGGVVNQPQHF
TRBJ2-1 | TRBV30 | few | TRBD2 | TGTGCCTGGAGCTTCCGGACTAGCGGTTACAATGAGCAGTTCTTC | CAWSFRTSGYNEQFF
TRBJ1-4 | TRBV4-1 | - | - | TGCGCCAGCAGCCAAGGGTACGGAGCAACTAATGAAAAACTGTTTTTT | CASSQGYGATNEKLFF
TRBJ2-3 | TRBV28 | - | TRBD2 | TGTGCCAGCAGCATGGGACTAGCGGCAGACCATACGCAGTATTTT | CASSMGLAADHTQYF
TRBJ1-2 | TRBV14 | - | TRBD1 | TGTGCCAGCAGCCAGTTATTAGAGGGGGCCTCTGGCTACACCTTC | CASSQLLEGASGYTF
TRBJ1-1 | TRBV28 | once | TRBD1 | TGTGCCAGCAGTTTACTACAGGGGGTTAGTGTCACTGAAGCTTTCTTT | CASSLLQGVSVTEAFF
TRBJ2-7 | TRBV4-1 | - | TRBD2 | TGCGCCAGCAGCCAACCTGGGACTAGCATATACTTC | CASSQPGTSIYF
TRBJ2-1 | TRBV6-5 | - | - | TGTGCCAGCAGTTCTAGGACAGTTAGGACCTACAATGAGCAGTTCTTC | CASSSRTVRTYNEQFF
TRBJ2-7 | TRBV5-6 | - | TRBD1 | TGTGCCAGCAGCTCGGGACAGGGGACTCGGATTGGGCAGTACTTC | CASSSGQGTRIGQYF
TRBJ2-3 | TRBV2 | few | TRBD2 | TGTGCCAGCAGTGAAGGGCTAGCGGGCTCGGGAGATACGCAGTATTTT | CASSEGLAGSGDTQYF
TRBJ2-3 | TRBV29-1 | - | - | TGCAGCGTTGTCGGTGATAGCACAGATACGCAGTATTTT | CSVVGDSTDTQYF
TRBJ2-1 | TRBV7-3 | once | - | TGTGCCAGCAGGCCTCCGGGACTCGCACATACGAGCTCCTACAATGAGCAGTTCTTC | CASRPPGLAHTSSYNEQFF
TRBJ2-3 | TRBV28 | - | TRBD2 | TGTGCCAGCAGTCGTCAGAAACCGGGACTAGCGGGAGGGCCGAGAGATACGCAGTATTTT | CASSRQKPGLAGGPRDTQYF
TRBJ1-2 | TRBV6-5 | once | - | TGTGCCAGCACTAGGAGACGGGGAATAGGTGACGGCTACACCTTC | CASTRRRGIGDGYTF
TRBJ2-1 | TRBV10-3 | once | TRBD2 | TGTGCCATCAATCCTAGCGGAGGGTACAATGAGCAGTTCTTC | CAINPSGGYNEQFF
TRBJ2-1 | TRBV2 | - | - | TGTGCCAGCAGTCTAGCCCCCGCCTACAATGAGCAGTTCTTC | CASSLAPAYNEQFF
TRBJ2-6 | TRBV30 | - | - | TGTGCCTGCCAGCGGGTGGGGGCCAACGTCCTGACTTTC | CACQRVGANVLTF
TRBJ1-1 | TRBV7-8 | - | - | TGTGCCAGCAGCCTCGGGCAGGGCCCCTCTTTCTTT | CASSLGQGPSFF
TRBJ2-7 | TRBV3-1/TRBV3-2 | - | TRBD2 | TGTGCCAGCAGCCAAGGGGCGGGAGGAGCCTACGAGCAGTACTTC | CASSQGAGGAYEQYF
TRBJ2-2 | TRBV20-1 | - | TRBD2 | TGCAGTGCTAGTCTAGCGGGAGGGACCGGGGAGCTGTTTTTT | CSASLAGGTGELFF
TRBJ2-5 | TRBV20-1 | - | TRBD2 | TGCAGTGCTAGTTCACCGGGAGGGGAGGCAGAGACCCAGTACTTC | CSASSPGGEAETQYF
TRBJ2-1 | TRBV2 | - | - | TGTGCCAGCAGTGTCGGCAGACACCTATACAATGAGCAGTTCTTC | CASSVGRHLYNEQFF
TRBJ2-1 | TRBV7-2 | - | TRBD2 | TGTGCCAGCAGCCCAGAGACTAGCGGGTGGAATGAGCAGTTCTTC | CASSPETSGWNEQFF
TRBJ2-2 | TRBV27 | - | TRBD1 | TGTGCCAGCAGAAAACAGGGGTCTGGGAACACCGGGGAGCTGTTTTTT | CASRKQGSGNTGELFF
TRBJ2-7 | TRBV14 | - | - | TGTGCCAGCAGCCCTGTAAGGGAGTTCGAGCAGTACTTC | CASSPVREFEQYF
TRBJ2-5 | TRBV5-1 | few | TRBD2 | TGCGCCAGCAGCAGCGGACTAGCGCAAAACCAAGAGACCCAGTACTTC | CASSSGLAQNQETQYF
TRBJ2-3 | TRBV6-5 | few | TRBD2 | TGTGCCAGCAGCCAGGGACTAGTAAGAGCCGATACGCAGTATTTT | CASSQGLVRADTQYF
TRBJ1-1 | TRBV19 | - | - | TGTGCCAGTAGTATGCAAGGGGTACGGGCTTTCTTT | CASSMQGVRAFF
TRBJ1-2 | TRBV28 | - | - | TGTGCCAGCAGTGTCGGGGGTTCGACCTATGGCTACACCTTC | CASSVGGSTYGYTF
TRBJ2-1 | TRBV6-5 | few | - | TGTGCCAGCAGGTTACTTAATCAGGGCTACCATGAGCAGTTCTTC | CASRLLNQGYHEQFF
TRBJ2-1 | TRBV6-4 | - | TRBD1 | TGTGCCAGCAGTGAAGAGACAGGGTTAAATGAGCAGTTCTTC | CASSEETGLNEQFF
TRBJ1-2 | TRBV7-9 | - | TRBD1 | TGTGCCAGCAGCTCTCAGACAGGGGCGGGCTATGGCTACACCTTC | CASSSQTGAGYGYTF
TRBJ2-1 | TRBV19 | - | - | TGTGCCAGTACGGTCGGGAGAAATCCATACAATGAGCAGTTCTTC | CASTVGRNPYNEQFF
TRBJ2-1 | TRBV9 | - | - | TGTGCCAGCAGCCCACCCACAGGTGCCTCCTACAATGAGCAGTTCTTC | CASSPPTGASYNEQFF
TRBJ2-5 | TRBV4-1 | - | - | TGCGCCAGCAGCCCCGACGAGGGCGGCCAAGAGACCCAGTACTTC | CASSPDEGGQETQYF
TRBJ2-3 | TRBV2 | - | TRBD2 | TGTGCCAGCAGAGAAACTAGCGGGATTACAGATACGCAGTATTTT | CASRETSGITDTQYF
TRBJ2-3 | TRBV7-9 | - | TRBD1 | TGTGCCAGCAGCTTAAACCTTCTCGGGACAGGGTCAGATACGCAGTATTTT | CASSLNLLGTGSDTQYF
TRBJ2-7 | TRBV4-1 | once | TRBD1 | TGCGCCAGCAGCCAGGGACAGGGGGCAGAGGAGCAGTACTTC | CASSQGQGAEEQYF
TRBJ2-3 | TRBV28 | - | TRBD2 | TGTGCCAGCAGTTCTACTAGACTAGCGGGAGGGCAGTGGGGGGGCACAGATACGCAGTATTTT | CASSSTRLAGGQWGGTDTQYF